The present T cell receptor beta chain was sequenced within a study of graft-versus-host responses after intestinal transplantation. As for the study in general: Multivisceral, liver-intestinal, or isolated intestinal grafts went to recipients. All of the recipients had induction that used anti-thymocyte globulin, then tacrolimus and steroids for approximately 3 years.

Responder cells labeled with CFSE (around 200,000) were co-plated with irradiated stimulator cells labeled with violet dye (around 200,000). Germline CDR1 and CDR2: LNHDA and SQIVND (reference sequence). V was cut by 4 bases and J by 1 base, with 10 bases left in between. The CDR3 runs 14 residues. Findings of the study overall: Graft-donor T cell macrochimerism in patients accompanied high graft-versus-host to host-versus-graft clonal ratios in allografts. Present in recipient marrow, GvH clones included some that appeared first in ileum or blood.

By share, this clone ranks as medium-sized. Profiled with immunoSEQ multiplex PCR; TCRdb holds only in-frame clones, not every one. The table shows some 7,400 clones, with around 30% occurring only once. The sequence derives from a human patient who was an organ donor for intestinal transplantation. The rearrangement joins TRBV19 to TRBJ1-1, with a possible D match to TRBD1 (6 bases). Sample: alloreactive CD8+ T cells from a mixed lymphocyte reaction culture, taken before transplantation. The subset is: CFSE-low proliferating T cells sorted from roughly six-day pre-transplant mixed lymphocyte reaction (GvH or HvG direction). CDR3 in amino acids: CASSTPDRNTEAFF. CDR3 nucleotide sequence: TGTGCCAGTAGTACCCCGGACAGGAACACTGAAGCTTTCTTT. Combining the CDR3 with reference TRBV19 and TRBJ1-1 gives the whole variable domain DGGITQSPKYLFRKEGQNVTLSCEQNLNHDAMYWYRQDPGQGLRLIYYSQIVNDFQKGDIAEGYSVSREKKESFPLTVTSAQKNPTAFYLCASSTPDRNTEAFFGQGTRLTVV.